The source of this TCR beta chain is a study of cytomegalovirus exposure and HLA in healthy donors. The study, taken as a whole, reports: Reportedly, TCR beta sequences accurately predicted HLA-A and HLA-B alleles in most subjects. A few V segments could not be told apart, such as TRBV6-2 and TRBV6-3, and were left out. TCR association rates varied by HLA locus in a later analysis, with DRB1 highest and HLA-C lowest.

Both 60 Vbeta primers and 13 Jbeta primers went into the PCR. TCRdb's copy holds only in-frame clones and misses some; the assay was immunoSEQ multiplex PCR. Of 110,000 to 150,000 clones in the sample, approximately 80% were seen once. In its sample, this clone was seen once. Its antigen is as yet unknown. Germline CDR1 reads SGHAT; CDR2 reads FQNNGV. V gave up 2 bases and J gave up 8 bases, with 12 bases separating them. This CDR3 has 13 residues. This chain uses TRBV11-2 with TRBJ1-1; D uncertain. The sequence came from a middle-aged woman in good health and CMV-seropositive. The material sequenced was PBMCs. CDR3 in DNA: TGTGCCAGCAGCTTAACGACGGTGGGCGAAGCTTTCTTT. Encoded protein: CASSLTTVGEAFF.